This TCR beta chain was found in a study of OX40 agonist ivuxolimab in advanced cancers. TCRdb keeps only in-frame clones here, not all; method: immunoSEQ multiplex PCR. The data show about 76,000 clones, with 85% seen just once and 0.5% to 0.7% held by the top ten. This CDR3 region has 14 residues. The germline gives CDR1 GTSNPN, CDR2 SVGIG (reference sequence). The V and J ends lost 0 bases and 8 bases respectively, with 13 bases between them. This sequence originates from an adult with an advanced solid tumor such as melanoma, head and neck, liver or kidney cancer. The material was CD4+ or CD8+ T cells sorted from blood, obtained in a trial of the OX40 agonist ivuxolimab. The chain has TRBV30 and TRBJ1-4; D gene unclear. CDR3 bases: TGTGCCTGGAGTGTATCCCCAGTAGACGAAAAACTGTTTTTT. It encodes CAWSVSPVDEKLFF.